One sample yielded the 32 T cell receptor beta chains listed below, sequenced in a study of T cell responses to AZD1222 COVID-19 vaccine. Clones were sequenced by immunoSEQ multiplex PCR, and TCRdb holds only the in-frame ones, with some missing. This table holds about 150,000 clones, 91% found once. Sequenced here: peripheral blood, sampled on day 0 of AZD1222 vaccination. The source is an adult in good health.

The chain combines TRBV19 with TRBJ2-2, with TRBD2 matching 13 bases. Germline V gene data show CDR1 as LNHDA and CDR2 as SQIVND (reference sequence). The CDR3 sequence is 21 residues long. V trimming: 0 bases; J trimming: 7 bases; junction bases outside the gene matches: 17. CDR3 sequence: CASSIDPRTSGSFPSGGELFF. The CDR3 nucleotides read TGTGCCAGTAGTATAGATCCGAGGACTAGCGGGAGCTTCCCTTCTGGCGGGGAGCTGTTTTTT.

This chain connects TRBV27 to TRBJ1-6, with 7 bases lining up with TRBD1. Germline V CDR1 and CDR2: MNHEY, SMNVEV (reference sequence). Trimming removed 1 base from V and 9 bases from J; junction bases left unmatched: 6. CDR3 length equals 15 residues. CDR3 DNA: TGTGCCAGCAGTTTATATCAGGGGGAGATTTCACCCCTCCACTTT. Its translation is CASSLYQGEISPLHF.

The rearrangement uses TRBV14 and TRBJ2-3; TRBD2 matches at 7 bases. This CDR3 has 14 residues. Trimming cost V 1 base and J 5 bases; bases outside gene matches: 3. Germline V gene lookup returns CDR1 SGHDN and CDR2 FVKESK. CDR3 sequence: CASSQGGGRDTQYF. The DNA for the CDR3 is TGTGCCAGCAGCCAAGGAGGCGGGAGAGATACGCAGTATTTT.

This sequence joins TRBV19 and TRBJ2-7, with TRBD1 identical over 12 bases. The V segment lost 6 bases and the J segment 3 bases; nucleotides outside the gene matches: 6. Germline V gives CDR1 LNHDA, CDR2 SQIVND (reference sequence). This CDR3 region has 15 residues. The CDR3 DNA reads as TGTGCCAGTAGCTCGGGACAGGGGGCGATCTACGAGCAGTACTTC. Translation: CASSSGQGAIYEQYF.

The chain links TRBV12-3 or TRBV12-4 to TRBJ1-2; perhaps TRBD1 as D (5 bases). V was shortened by 5 bases and J by 2 bases, with 9 bases between the two germline ends. CDR3 length: 13 amino acids. The CDR3, as DNA: TGTGCCAGCAGTGAGACAGTCAACTATGGCTACACCTTC. Amino acids: CASSETVNYGYTF.

The chain carries TRBV5-1 and TRBJ1-1, with a tentative D call TRBD1 (6 bases). V shed 1 base and J shed 5 bases, with 9 bases lying between them. In germline, CDR1 is SGHRS, CDR2 YFSETQ. CDR3 length: 13 residues. In DNA form, the CDR3 reads TGCGCCAGCAGCTTGTGGGGGCAGACTGAAGCTTTCTTT. It specifies CASSLWGQTEAFF. The complete variable domain, with remaining parts taken from reference TRBV5-1 and TRBJ1-1, reads KAGVTQTPRYLIKTRGQQVTLSCSPISGHRSVSWYQQTPGQGLQFLFEYFSETQRNKGNFPGRFSGRQFSNSRSEMNVSTLELGDSALYLCASSLWGQTEAFFGQGTRLTVV.

The chain joins TRBV2 to TRBJ2-1, with D possibly being TRBD1 (6 bases). The V gene's germline CDR1 is SNHLY and CDR2 FYNNEI. The CDR3 has 13 residues. Trimming removed 6 bases at V and 6 bases at J, with 12 bases between. CDR3 nucleotide sequence: TGTGCCAGCAGCGTGGGACACTTCAATGAGCAGTTCTTC. The encoded protein is CASSVGHFNEQFF.

This rearrangement joins TRBV7-8 to TRBJ2-7; 12 bases fit TRBD2. The CDR3 contains 13 residues. Germline trimming cut 10 bases from V and 6 bases from J; bases unmatched to any gene: 7. The germline gives CDR1 SGHVS, CDR2 FQNEAQ. This chain's CDR3 is CATQTSGRGEQYF. The CDR3 region has the DNA TGTGCCACCCAGACTAGCGGGAGAGGCGAGCAGTACTTC.

V and J are TRBV7-3 and TRBJ2-1; D is unclear. The CDR3 extends over 14 amino acids. V lost 2 bases, J lost 0 bases, and 5 bases lay in between. CDR1 is SGHTA and CDR2 is FQGTGA in the germline V gene. CDR3 DNA sequence: TGTGCCAGCAGCTTAGCGGACTCCTACAATGAGCAGTTCTTC. This codes for CASSLADSYNEQFF.

This chain connects TRBV10-3 to TRBJ1-4, with D perhaps TRBD1 (5 bases). Deletions cut 2 bases from V and 8 bases from J, with 12 bases between. The CDR3 has 14 residues. Germline-derived CDR1 and CDR2 are ENHRY and SYGVKD. The CDR3 loop is CAISERREEEKLFF. The CDR3 DNA sequence: TGTGCCATCAGTGAGCGCAGGGAGGAAGAAAAACTGTTTTTT.

This chain connects TRBV2 to TRBJ2-5; 7 nucleotides match TRBD2. CDR3 length: 15 residues. The germline CDR1 and CDR2 sequences are SNHLY and FYNNEI. The V gene end was trimmed by 8 bases and the J gene end by 5 bases; junction bases not matched to a gene: 14. The DNA of the CDR3 is TGTGCCAGCGTAGCTAGCGACCCGCGGGGGGAGACCCAGTACTTC. It specifies CASVASDPRGETQYF.

V and J are TRBV5-6 and TRBJ1-2; unclear D gene. The CDR3 runs to 15 residues. Germline V gene data show CDR1 as SGHDT and CDR2 as YYEEEE. Trimming pared 5 bases from V and 0 bases from J, leaving 14 bases between. The CDR3 coding sequence is TGTGCCAGCAGACGACGGGCTTGGGCTAACTATGGCTACACCTTC. This translates into CASRRRAWANYGYTF.

The chain uses TRBV5-1 and TRBJ1-1, with D maybe TRBD1 (5 bases). CDR1 is SGHRS, CDR2 YFSETQ, per germline. There are 14 residues in the CDR3. Trimming removed 3 bases from V and 1 base from J, with 10 bases in between. In nucleotides, the CDR3 is TGCGCCAGCAGCTCCCGGGACTGGAACACTGAAGCTTTCTTT. It specifies CASSSRDWNTEAFF.

The genes are TRBV7-2 and TRBJ2-3, with TRBD2 matching 8 bases. V shed 2 bases and J 3 bases; nucleotides not matched to a gene: 10. Germline V gene sequence: CDR1 SGHTA, CDR2 FQGNSA. The CDR3 length is 17 residues. CDR3 bases: TGTGCCAGCAGCTTAAGAGGGCGGCTAGCGGGTACAGATACGCAGTATTTT. Amino acid sequence: CASSLRGRLAGTDTQYF.

The count of this clone is one. Germline is not matched at one junction end, which may reflect a read error. The chain is built from TRBV7-9 and TRBJ2-1; TRBD1 matches at 9 bases. Germline V gene lookup returns CDR1 SEHNR and CDR2 FQNEAQ (reference sequence). This CDR3 comprises 12 residues. The chain's CDR3 is CASSLFGTGLLF. As DNA, the CDR3 is TGTGCCAGCAGCTTATTCGGGACAGGGTTACTCTTC. Variable domain in full (rest from reference TRBV7-9 and TRBJ2-1): DTGVSQNPRHKITKRGQNVTFRCDPISEHNRLYWYRQTLGQGPEFLTYFQNEAQLEKSRLLSDRFSAERPKGSFSTLEIQRTEQGDSAMYLCASSLFGTGLLFGPGTRLTVL.

This chain connects TRBV18 to TRBJ1-2, with 8 bases identical to TRBD1. Germline loops: CDR1 KGHSH, CDR2 LQKENI. Trimming at V came to 3 bases and at J to 4 bases, leaving 13 bases not matched to a gene. The CDR3 extends over 17 amino acids. The CDR3 sequence is CASSPTSQGALIYGYTF. The CDR3 DNA reads as TGTGCCAGCTCACCGACTTCCCAGGGGGCGCTTATCTATGGCTACACCTTC.

The V and J genes are TRBV7-2 and TRBJ2-2, with D perhaps matching TRBD1 (6 bases). The length of the CDR3 is 13 residues. The V end was cut by 5 bases, the J end by 6 bases, with 10 bases between. CDR1 is SGHTA and CDR2 is FQGNSA in the germline V gene. The CDR3 DNA follows: TGTGCCAGCAGCCCGACAGGCCCCGGGGAGCTGTTTTTT. It translates to CASSPTGPGELFF.

The genes are TRBV7-2 and TRBJ1-3, with D uncertain. CDR1 SGHTA and CDR2 FQGNSA come from the germline V gene. There are 15 residues in the CDR3. Deletions cut 5 bases from V and 0 bases from J, with 11 bases between. CDR3 loop: CASSLGPFSGNTIYF. DNA of the CDR3: TGTGCCAGCAGCCTAGGACCCTTCTCTGGAAACACCATATATTTT.

The V gene is TRBV6-4, the J gene TRBJ2-3; no firm D call. Trimming pared 4 bases from V and 2 bases from J, leaving 13 bases between. Per the germline V gene, CDR1 is MRHNA and CDR2 is SNTAGT. CDR3 size: 15 residues. CDR3 sequence: CASSVGRGPTDTQYF. CDR3 coding DNA: TGTGCCAGCAGTGTCGGCCGAGGCCCCACAGATACGCAGTATTTT.

This chain joins TRBV19 and TRBJ1-1; tentative D call: TRBD1 (5 bases). The ends were cut back, 4 bases at V and 6 bases at J, with 15 bases in the middle. Germline V gives CDR1 LNHDA, CDR2 SQIVND (reference sequence). The CDR3 covers 14 residues. CDR3 nucleotide sequence: TGTGCCAGTAGTAGGAGGGGTCGGGACTCTGAAGCTTTCTTT. Its protein is CASSRRGRDSEAFF.

The chain couples TRBV29-1 to TRBJ2-1, with no clear D. Germline V lookup: CDR1 SQVTM, CDR2 ANQGSEA. The CDR3 length is 14 residues. Trimming took 4 bases from V and 10 from J, leaving 20 bases between them. The CDR3 protein is CSVVKSFTSEEQFF. The CDR3 coding sequence is TGCAGCGTTGTAAAGTCCTTCACCTCGGAAGAGCAGTTCTTC.

This chain joins TRBV3-1 (or the pseudogene TRBV3-2) and TRBJ1-1; TRBD1 agrees at 7 bases. This CDR3 is built from 14 residues. V dropped 5 bases and J dropped 1; count of bases not matched to a gene: 4. The germline gives CDR1 LGHDT, CDR2 YNNKEL (reference sequence). The CDR3 DNA reads TGTGCCAGCAGCGCCAGGGACAGGAACACTGAAGCTTTCTTT. As protein: CASSARDRNTEAFF.

This clone was seen only once. This chain links TRBV11-2 with TRBJ2-7; the match to TRBD1 covers 7 bases. Germline V CDR1 and CDR2: SGHAT, FQNNGV. V was clipped by 3 bases and J by 5 bases; unmatched bases: 10. This CDR3 has 15 residues. CDR3 sequence reads: CASSFLTGWADEQYF. CDR3 nucleotides: TGTGCCAGCAGCTTCTTGACAGGGTGGGCGGACGAGCAGTACTTC.

This clone has only one observation. J is TRBJ2-6 and V is TRBV11-3; D may be TRBD1 (8 bases). This CDR3 has 18 amino acids. Per the germline V gene, CDR1 is SGHNT and CDR2 is YENEEA. Trimming removed 0 bases from V and 1 base from J, with 13 bases in between. The CDR3: CASSLDGQGGSGANVLTF. The CDR3 DNA reads as TGTGCCAGCAGCTTAGACGGACAGGGAGGGTCTGGGGCCAACGTCCTGACTTTC.

The chain carries TRBV6-2 or TRBV6-3 and TRBJ1-3; maybe TRBD1 (6 bases). The CDR3 contains 21 residues. Germline V CDR1 and CDR2: MNHEY, SVGEGT. The ends were cut back, 3 bases at V and 0 bases at J, with 27 bases in the middle. The CDR3 bases are TGTGCCAGCAGTTATCCGCCTAAGGACATCTTTGGGACATACTCTGGAAACACCATATATTTT. This codes for CASSYPPKDIFGTYSGNTIYF.

The V call is TRBV11-2, the J call TRBJ2-1; D not certain. Germline V gene sequence: CDR1 SGHAT, CDR2 FQNNGV. There are 11 residues in the CDR3. V gave up 8 bases and J gave up 9 bases, with 11 bases separating them. The CDR3 sequence: CASGPWSEQFF. CDR3 in DNA: TGTGCCAGCGGGCCCTGGAGTGAGCAGTTCTTC.

The chain couples TRBV5-1 to TRBJ1-6, with 7 bases fitting TRBD1. The J segment lost 7 bases and the V segment lost 0 bases, leaving 7 bases of the junction unmatched. CDR3 size: 16 residues. CDR1 and CDR2 (germline): SGHRS, YFSETQ. The CDR3 region has the DNA TGCGCCAGCAGCTTGGGGGACAGAACATTAAATTCACCCCTCCACTTT. Translating gives CASSLGDRTLNSPLHF. Together with reference TRBV5-1 and TRBJ1-6, the CDR3 gives the full variable domain: KAGVTQTPRYLIKTRGQQVTLSCSPISGHRSVSWYQQTPGQGLQFLFEYFSETQRNKGNFPGRFSGRQFSNSRSEMNVSTLELGDSALYLCASSLGDRTLNSPLHFGNGTRLTVT.

The chain uses TRBV9 and TRBJ1-2; D gene ambiguous. From germline, CDR1 is SGDLS and CDR2 YYNGEE. This CDR3 is 14 amino acids long. V lost 0 bases to trimming and J lost 5 bases, with 11 bases between them. CDR3 sequence (DNA): TGTGCCAGCAGCGTAGGTTCAAACAGATATGGCTACACCTTC. This codes for CASSVGSNRYGYTF.

This chain connects TRBV7-8 to TRBJ1-3, with 7 bases identical to TRBD1. Per germline, CDR1 SGHVS and CDR2 FQNEAQ. V dropped 6 bases and J dropped 4; count of bases not matched to a gene: 6. This CDR3 is 14 amino acids long. This chain's CDR3 is CASRPGTVGNTIYF. CDR3 coding DNA: TGTGCCAGCAGACCGGGGACAGTAGGAAACACCATATATTTT.

The V gene is TRBV5-1, the J gene TRBJ2-2, with D tentatively TRBD2 (6 bases). The CDR3 has 16 amino acids. V lost 4 bases to trimming and J lost 4 bases, with 17 bases between them. Germline CDR1 SGHRS, CDR2 YFSETQ. CDR3 sequence reads: CASSLRSGVPTGELFF. The CDR3 DNA reads TGCGCCAGCAGCCTGCGCTCGGGGGTGCCCACCGGGGAGCTGTTTTTT.

The rearrangement links TRBV4-1 to TRBJ2-7; the match to TRBD1 covers 10 bases. J gave up 0 bases and V 4 bases, and 3 bases lay outside the gene matches. The CDR3 length is 15 residues. Per germline, CDR1 MGHRA and CDR2 YSYEKL. CDR3 sequence (DNA): TGCGCCAGCAGCCGGGGACAGGGGACCTCCTACGAGCAGTACTTC. It is translated as CASSRGQGTSYEQYF.

This chain links TRBV18 with TRBJ1-2; 8 bases fit TRBD1. The CDR3 covers 15 residues. From germline, CDR1 is KGHSH and CDR2 LQKENI. With V trimmed by 3 bases and J by 5 bases, 8 bases remained unmatched. CDR3 in amino acids: CASSPAQGAIYGYTF. The CDR3 nucleotides read TGTGCCAGCTCACCTGCGCAGGGGGCGATTTATGGCTACACCTTC.